This TCR beta chain emerged from a study of blood T cell repertoires in COVID-19. Using immunoSEQ multiplex PCR, the repertoire was profiled, and TCRdb retains in-frame clones only, with some absent. The sample records 250,000 to 400,000 clones, 75% to 90% being singletons. Per the germline V gene, CDR1 is MNHEY and CDR2 is SVGEGT. V lost 2 bases and J lost 3, with 3 bases in between. The CDR3 sequence is 12 residues long. The source of this sequence is a man between 60 and 70 years old who had recovered from COVID-19. V gene TRBV6-2 or TRBV6-3 combines with J gene TRBJ2-3; no clear D gene. Sequenced material: PBMCs or T cells enriched from blood (not recorded which). The CDR3 is CASSYRTDTQYF. The CDR3, as DNA: TGTGCCAGCAGTTACCGGACAGATACGCAGTATTTT.